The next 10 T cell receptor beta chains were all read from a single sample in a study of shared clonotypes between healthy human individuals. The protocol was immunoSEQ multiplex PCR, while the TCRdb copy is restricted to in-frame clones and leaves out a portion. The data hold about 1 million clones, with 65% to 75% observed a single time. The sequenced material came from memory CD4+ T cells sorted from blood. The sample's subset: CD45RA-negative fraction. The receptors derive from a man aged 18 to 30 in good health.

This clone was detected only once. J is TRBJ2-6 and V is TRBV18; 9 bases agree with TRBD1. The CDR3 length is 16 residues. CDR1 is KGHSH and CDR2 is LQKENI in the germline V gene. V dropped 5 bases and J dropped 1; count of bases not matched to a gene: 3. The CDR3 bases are TGTGCCAGCTCAACCGGGACAGGGTCTGGGGCCAACGTCCTGACTTTC. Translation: CASSTGTGSGANVLTF.

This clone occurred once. This CDR3 reads CASSKPGQGDTYEQYF. In DNA form, the CDR3 reads TGTGCCAGCAGCAAACCGGGACAGGGAGATACCTACGAGCAGTACTTC. The rearrangement joins TRBV7-8 to TRBJ2-7; 9 nucleotides align to TRBD1. The CDR3 runs to 16 residues. Germline V CDR1 and CDR2: SGHVS, FQNEAQ. V gave up 5 bases and J gave up 2 bases; unmatched junction bases: 10.

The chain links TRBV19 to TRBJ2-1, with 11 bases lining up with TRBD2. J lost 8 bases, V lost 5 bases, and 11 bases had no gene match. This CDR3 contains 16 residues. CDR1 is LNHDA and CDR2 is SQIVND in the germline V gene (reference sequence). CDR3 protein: CASSLSSGRALDEQFF. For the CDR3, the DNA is TGTGCCAGTAGTCTCAGTAGCGGGAGGGCCCTCGATGAGCAGTTCTTC.

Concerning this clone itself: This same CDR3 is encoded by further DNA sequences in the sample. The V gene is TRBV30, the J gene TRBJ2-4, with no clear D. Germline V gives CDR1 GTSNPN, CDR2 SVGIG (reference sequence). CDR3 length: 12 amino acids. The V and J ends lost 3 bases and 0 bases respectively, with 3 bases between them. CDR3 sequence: CAWREAKNIQYF. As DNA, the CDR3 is TGTGCCTGGAGGGAAGCCAAAAACATTCAGTACTTC.

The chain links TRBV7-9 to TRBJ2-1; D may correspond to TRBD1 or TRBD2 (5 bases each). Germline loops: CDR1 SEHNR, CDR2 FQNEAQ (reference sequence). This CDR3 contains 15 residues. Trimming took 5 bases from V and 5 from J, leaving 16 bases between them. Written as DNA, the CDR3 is TGTGCCAGCAGCAAGGGACGGACGGTCCACAATGAGCAGTTCTTC. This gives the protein CASSKGRTVHNEQFF.

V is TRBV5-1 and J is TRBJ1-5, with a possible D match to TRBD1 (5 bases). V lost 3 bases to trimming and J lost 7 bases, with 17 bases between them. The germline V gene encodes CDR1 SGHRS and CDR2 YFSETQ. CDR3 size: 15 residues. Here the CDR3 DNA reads TGCGCCAGCAGCTCAACGGGCAGGGAAGGACAGCCCCAGCATTTT. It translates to CASSSTGREGQPQHF. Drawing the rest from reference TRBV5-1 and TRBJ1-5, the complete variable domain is KAGVTQTPRYLIKTRGQQVTLSCSPISGHRSVSWYQQTPGQGLQFLFEYFSETQRNKGNFPGRFSGRQFSNSRSEMNVSTLELGDSALYLCASSSTGREGQPQHFGDGTRLSIL.

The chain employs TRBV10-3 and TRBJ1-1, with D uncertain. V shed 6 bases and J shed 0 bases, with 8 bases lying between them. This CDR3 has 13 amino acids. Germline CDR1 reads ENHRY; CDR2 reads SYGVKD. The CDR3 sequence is CAIRAQLNTEAFF. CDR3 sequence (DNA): TGTGCCATCAGGGCTCAGCTGAACACTGAAGCTTTCTTT.

This CDR3 reads CASSYFPGGGRETQYF. CDR3 sequence (DNA): TGTGCCAGCAGTTATTTCCCTGGGGGGGGCCGAGAGACCCAGTACTTC. V usage is TRBV6-5 and J usage is TRBJ2-5; tentative D call: TRBD2 (7 bases). The CDR3 has 16 residues. The V end lost 3 bases, the J end lost 4 bases, and 18 bases lay between the germline ends. CDR1 and CDR2 from the germline V gene are MNHEY and SVGAGI.

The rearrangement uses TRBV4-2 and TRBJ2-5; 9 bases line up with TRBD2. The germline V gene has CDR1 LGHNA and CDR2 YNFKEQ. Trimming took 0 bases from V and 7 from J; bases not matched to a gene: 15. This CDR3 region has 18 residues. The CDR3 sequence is CASSQDGGTAGGFGTQYF. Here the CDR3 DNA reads TGTGCCAGCAGCCAAGATGGTGGCACAGCGGGAGGATTTGGGACCCAGTACTTC.

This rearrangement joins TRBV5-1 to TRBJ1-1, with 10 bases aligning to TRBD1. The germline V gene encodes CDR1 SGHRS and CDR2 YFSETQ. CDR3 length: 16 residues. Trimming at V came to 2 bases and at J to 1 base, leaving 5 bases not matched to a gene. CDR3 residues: CASSFGDRGGNTEAFF. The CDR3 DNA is TGCGCCAGCAGCTTCGGGGACAGGGGCGGGAACACTGAAGCTTTCTTT.